The present TCR beta chain was sequenced within a study of T-cell memory formation after mild COVID-19. Study-wide results and limits: Among clones peaking at day 37 in the second wave, SARS-CoV-2 specificity remained unconfirmed. Largely, contracting CD4+ clones fell within CM and EM, and contracting CD8+ clones within EMRA.

About this clonotype: No antigen is known for it.

The CDR3 length is 13 residues. Germline V gene data show CDR1 as SGHRS and CDR2 as YFSETQ. The V and J ends lost 3 bases and 2 bases respectively, with 6 bases between them. One entry per CDR3 protein, called by TCRdb with MiXCR from the 5' RACE reads. This sample carries approximately 44,000 distinct CDR3 sequences, less than 7.5% of them seen once, and the ten largest clones take roughly 1.4%. The receptor was isolated from a man aged 18-30 years who had mild COVID-19 (a few samples of this study predate the infection). Cell type and time point are not known. V and J are TRBV5-1 and TRBJ2-1; the D is unclear. Input material: PBMCs or a T cell subset sorted from them (not recorded which). The CDR3 DNA sequence: TGCGCCAGCAGCTGGACCACCTACAATGAGCAGTTCTTC. It encodes CASSWTTYNEQFF. The full variable domain, its missing parts supplied by reference TRBV5-1 and TRBJ2-1, is KAGVTQTPRYLIKTRGQQVTLSCSPISGHRSVSWYQQTPGQGLQFLFEYFSETQRNKGNFPGRFSGRQFSNSRSEMNVSTLELGDSALYLCASSWTTYNEQFFGPGTRLTVL.